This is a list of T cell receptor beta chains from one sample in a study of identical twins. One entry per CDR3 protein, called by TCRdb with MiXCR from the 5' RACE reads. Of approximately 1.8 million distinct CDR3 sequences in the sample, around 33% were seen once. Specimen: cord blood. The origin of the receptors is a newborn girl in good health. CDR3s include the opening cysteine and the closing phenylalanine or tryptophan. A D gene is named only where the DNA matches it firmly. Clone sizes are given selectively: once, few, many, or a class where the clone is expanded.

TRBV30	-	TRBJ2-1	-	CAWSAVDEQFF	TGTGCCTGGAGTGCCGTAGATGAGCAGTTCTTC
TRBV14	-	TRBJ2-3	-	CASSPGARDSDTQYF	TGTGCCAGCAGCCCAGGGGCTAGAGACTCAGATACGCAGTATTTT
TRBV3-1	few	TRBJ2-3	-	CASSQSATGGTDTQYF	TGTGCCAGCAGCCAATCAGCCACGGGGGGCACAGATACGCAGTATTTT
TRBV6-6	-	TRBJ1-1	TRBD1	CASSYDRGNTEAFF	TGTGCCAGCAGTTACGACAGGGGGAACACTGAAGCTTTCTTT
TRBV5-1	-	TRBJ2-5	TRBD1	CASSLLGTGIQETQYF	TGCGCCAGCAGCTTGTTAGGGACAGGTATCCAAGAGACCCAGTACTTC
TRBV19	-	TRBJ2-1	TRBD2	CASSIDPGLAGPPWGDEQFF	TGTGCCAGTAGTATAGATCCAGGACTAGCGGGACCTCCTTGGGGGGATGAGCAGTTCTTC
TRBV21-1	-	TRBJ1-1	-	CASSKPNPGKAFF	TGTGCCAGCAGCAAACCCAATCCAGGGAAAGCTTTCTTT
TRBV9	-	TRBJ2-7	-	CASSPQHTTYEQYF	TGTGCCAGCAGCCCGCAGCATACAACCTACGAGCAGTACTTC
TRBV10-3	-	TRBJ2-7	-	CAISLLSSYEQYF	TGTGCCATCAGTCTCCTTAGCTCCTACGAGCAGTACTTC
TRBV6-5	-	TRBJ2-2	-	CASMTYTGELFF	TGTGCCAGCATGACCTACACCGGGGAGCTGTTTTTT
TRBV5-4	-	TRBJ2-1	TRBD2	CASSPYSGSGNEQFF	TGTGCCAGCAGCCCCTATAGCGGGAGTGGGAATGAGCAGTTCTTC
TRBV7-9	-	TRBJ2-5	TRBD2	CASSLSPLLASQETQYF	TGTGCCAGCAGCTTAAGCCCTCTACTAGCGTCACAAGAGACCCAGTACTTC